The TCR beta chain under discussion was sequenced for a study of long-term antiretroviral therapy in people with HIV. The length of the CDR3 is 13 residues. Germline V gene data show CDR1 as KGHSH and CDR2 as LQKENI. V was clipped by 10 bases and J by 2 bases, with 14 bases between them. Survey-level immunoSEQ v3.0 assays were run. Researchers set sequencing to target 40,000-50,000 T-cell genomes per sample. Clones were sequenced by immunoSEQ multiplex PCR, and TCRdb holds only the in-frame ones, with some missing. The data show approximately 21,000 clones, around four fifths seen once. This sequence originates from a man between 25 and 39 years old with HIV. The chain carries TRBV18 and TRBJ1-1; a weak D match, TRBD1 (6 bases). The material sequenced was unsorted PBMCs, taken almost 6 years after starting antiretroviral therapy. The CDR3 sequence is CATGGAINTEAFF. CDR3 nucleotide sequence: TGTGCCACGGGGGGGGCAATAAACACTGAAGCTTTCTTT.